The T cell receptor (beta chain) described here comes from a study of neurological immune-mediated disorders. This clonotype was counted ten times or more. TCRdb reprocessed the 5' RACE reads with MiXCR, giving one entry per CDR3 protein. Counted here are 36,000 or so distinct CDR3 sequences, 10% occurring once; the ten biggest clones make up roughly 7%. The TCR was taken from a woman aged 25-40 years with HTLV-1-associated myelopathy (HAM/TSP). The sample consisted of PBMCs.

The CDR3 reads CASSYRGEADTQYF. The CDR3 DNA sequence: TGTGCCAGCAGTTACAGGGGCGAAGCAGATACGCAGTATTTT. The genes are TRBV6-6 and TRBJ2-3, with D possibly TRBD1 on 5 matching bases. Germline values: CDR1 MNHNY, CDR2 SVGAGI (reference sequence). V lost 2 bases and J 4 bases, leaving 10 bases between the germline ends. The CDR3 totals 14 residues.